Below, 18 T cell receptor beta chains from the same sample are listed, as sequenced in a study of neoadjuvant anti-PD-1 for oral cavity cancer. This sample's time point: after neoadjuvant nivolumab, at surgical resection. TCRdb's table, derived via immunoSEQ multiplex PCR, lists solely in-frame clones and lacks some. The table shows 40,000 to 50,000 clones, with about three quarters occurring only once. The sample consisted of PBMCs, taken after nivolumab (anti-PD-1) treatment. These receptors all come from a person aged 35 to 85 with oral cavity squamous cell carcinoma.

This chain links TRBV18 with TRBJ2-5, with 9 bases matching TRBD1. CDR1 is KGHSH and CDR2 is LQKENI in the germline V gene. This CDR3 contains 15 residues. Unmatched junction bases numbered 5, after V lost 3 bases and J lost 3 bases. The CDR3 bases are TGTGCCAGCTCACCGGGACAGGGCCGTAAAGAGACCCAGTACTTC. Protein product: CASSPGQGRKETQYF.

In its sample, this clone was seen once. This sequence joins TRBV2 and TRBJ2-2, with D possibly TRBD2 on 6 matching bases. The V gene lost 0 bases and the J gene lost 1 base, with 12 bases spanning the gap. The CDR3 totals 17 residues. The germline V gene has CDR1 SNHLY and CDR2 FYNNEI. The CDR3 spells CASSEALRRGNTGELFF. CDR3 nucleotide sequence: TGTGCCAGCAGTGAAGCGCTTCGGCGGGGGAACACCGGGGAGCTGTTTTTT.

The V call is TRBV29-1, the J call TRBJ1-2, with D hard to call. V shed 6 bases and J shed 8 bases, with 13 bases lying between them. CDR3 length: 11 residues. Germline V gene lookup returns CDR1 SQVTM and CDR2 ANQGSEA. The DNA for the CDR3 is TGCAGCGTCGGAGAGGGTGACGGCTACACCTTC. It yields the protein CSVGEGDGYTF.

This clone has only one observation. The chain joins TRBV27 to TRBJ2-6; D ambiguous. This CDR3 comprises 17 residues. V was pared by 10 bases and J by 0 bases, with 19 bases between. The germline CDR1 and CDR2 sequences are MNHEY and SMNVEV (reference sequence). The CDR3 protein is CATARTALVSGANVLTF. The CDR3 DNA follows: TGTGCCACCGCCCGGACGGCCCTCGTCTCTGGGGCCAACGTCCTGACTTTC.

The table lists this clone with a few counts. The chain joins TRBV19 to TRBJ2-7; the D call may be TRBD1 or TRBD2 (5 bases each). Trimming cost V 2 bases and J 4 bases, with 12 bases left between them. The CDR3 totals 14 residues. Germline V gives CDR1 LNHDA, CDR2 SQIVND (reference sequence). The CDR3 loop reads CASSIIPGQYEQYF. The CDR3 DNA reads as TGTGCCAGTAGTATAATCCCGGGGCAATACGAGCAGTACTTC.

V gene TRBV5-1 combines with J gene TRBJ1-2; D remains unclear. Germline V gene sequence: CDR1 SGHRS, CDR2 YFSETQ. V lost 0 bases and J lost 0, with 9 bases in between. The CDR3 runs 15 residues. This CDR3 is CASSLAGGTNYGYTF. For the CDR3, the DNA is TGCGCCAGCAGCTTGGCAGGTGGGACTAACTATGGCTACACCTTC.

The V gene is TRBV4-1, the J gene TRBJ1-4; D perhaps matches TRBD1 (5 bases). The CDR3 has 16 amino acids. CDR1 and CDR2 (germline): MGHRA, YSYEKL. Trimming shortened V by 4 bases and J by 3 bases, and 15 bases separated the two germline ends. CDR3 sequence reads: CASSLPGRQPNEKLFF. The CDR3, as DNA: TGCGCCAGCAGCCTTCCGGGGAGACAGCCTAATGAAAAACTGTTTTTT.

V usage is TRBV5-6 and J usage is TRBJ1-4; 7 bases map to TRBD1. V lost 4 bases to trimming and J lost 0 bases; unmatched junction nucleotides: 3. From germline, CDR1 is SGHDT and CDR2 YYEEEE. The CDR3 contains 15 residues. The CDR3 here is CASSPQGSTNEKLFF. The CDR3 DNA is TGTGCCAGCAGCCCACAGGGGTCAACTAATGAAAAACTGTTTTTT.

The chain carries TRBV29-1 and TRBJ1-1; 7 nucleotides match TRBD1. Germline V gene lookup returns CDR1 SQVTM and CDR2 ANQGSEA. Trimming cost V 7 bases and J 9 bases; bases outside gene matches: 8. CDR3 size: 11 residues. CDR3 sequence reads: CSATDRVKAFF. In DNA, the CDR3 is TGCAGCGCCACCGACAGGGTTAAAGCTTTCTTT.

The genes are TRBV7-2 and TRBJ2-2, with D perhaps TRBD2 (6 bases). CDR3 length: 16 amino acids. Trimming pared 4 bases from V and 1 base from J, leaving 13 bases between. Per germline, CDR1 SGHTA and CDR2 FQGNSA. Here the CDR3 DNA reads TGTGCCAGCAGCTCGGAAGGGACTTTGAACACCGGGGAGCTGTTTTTT. It specifies CASSSEGTLNTGELFF.

The chain joins TRBV25-1 to TRBJ2-6, with D uncertain. Germline lookup yields CDR1 MGHDK and CDR2 SYGVNS. Trimming removed 3 bases from V and 0 bases from J, with 9 bases in between. This CDR3 spans 16 amino acids. This chain's CDR3 is CASSDGWSSGANVLTF. The DNA of the CDR3 is TGTGCCAGCAGTGATGGTTGGAGCTCTGGGGCCAACGTCCTGACTTTC.

This clone was counted a single time. V is TRBV5-4 and J is TRBJ2-1; tentatively, D is TRBD1 (5 bases). The CDR3 loop spans 16 amino acids. Trimming left V 0 bases short and J 6 bases short, with 16 bases between. Germline CDR1 SGHNT, CDR2 YYREEE (reference sequence). The CDR3 nucleotides are TGTGCCAGCAGCTTGGCCCAGGGTGGTTACCCCAATGAGCAGTTCTTC. This encodes CASSLAQGGYPNEQFF.

The J gene is TRBJ1-2, the V gene TRBV5-4, with 7 nucleotides matching TRBD1. Trimming took 2 bases from V and 2 from J; bases not matched to a gene: 3. Germline V gene lookup returns CDR1 SGHNT and CDR2 YYREEE (reference sequence). The CDR3 loop spans 14 amino acids. The CDR3 protein is CASSLGQANYGYTF. DNA for the CDR3: TGTGCCAGCAGCTTAGGACAGGCCAACTATGGCTACACCTTC.

The gene calls are TRBV5-1 and TRBJ2-3, with no clear D. CDR1 SGHRS and CDR2 YFSETQ come from the germline V gene. This CDR3 has 15 residues. V was clipped by 0 bases and J by 3 bases, with 11 bases between them. The CDR3 DNA reads as TGCGCCAGCAGCTTGGCAGGTCCGAGGACAGATACGCAGTATTTT. This gives the protein CASSLAGPRTDTQYF.

This clone came up once. The chain recombines TRBV5-1 with TRBJ1-1, with D possibly matching TRBD1 (6 bases). Germline V gene sequence: CDR1 SGHRS, CDR2 YFSETQ. CDR3 size: 14 residues. Trimming removed 2 bases from V and 1 base from J, with 9 bases in between. Here the CDR3 reads CASSFDRSNTEAFF. The CDR3 coding sequence is TGCGCCAGCAGCTTTGACAGGTCGAACACTGAAGCTTTCTTT.

This clone came up a few times. The gene calls are TRBV5-4 and TRBJ1-2; TRBD1 is a possible D gene (5 bases). Germline V lookup: CDR1 SGHNT, CDR2 YYREEE (reference sequence). V lost 0 bases, J lost 8 bases, and 8 bases lay in between. This CDR3 has 12 residues. This CDR3 is CASSLGGEGYTF. DNA for the CDR3: TGTGCCAGCAGCTTGGGAGGGGAAGGCTACACCTTC.

The rearrangement uses TRBV28 and TRBJ2-7; 10 bases map to TRBD2. The germline V gene has CDR1 MDHEN and CDR2 SYDVKM. V shed 2 bases and J 5 bases; nucleotides not matched to a gene: 3. This CDR3 has 14 residues. This CDR3 is CASSLPAGGNEQYF. For the CDR3, the DNA is TGTGCCAGCAGTTTACCAGCGGGAGGGAACGAGCAGTACTTC.

This clone is labeled medium-sized (0.01 to 0.1%). The chain is built from TRBV7-9 and TRBJ2-5; the D gene is possibly TRBD2 (6 bases). Trimming removed 3 bases from V and 6 bases from J, with 11 bases in between. This CDR3 is 13 amino acids long. Germline values: CDR1 SEHNR, CDR2 FQNEAQ (reference sequence). CDR3 region: CASSFGGVKTQYF. The DNA for the CDR3 is TGTGCCAGCAGCTTCGGCGGGGTGAAGACCCAGTACTTC.